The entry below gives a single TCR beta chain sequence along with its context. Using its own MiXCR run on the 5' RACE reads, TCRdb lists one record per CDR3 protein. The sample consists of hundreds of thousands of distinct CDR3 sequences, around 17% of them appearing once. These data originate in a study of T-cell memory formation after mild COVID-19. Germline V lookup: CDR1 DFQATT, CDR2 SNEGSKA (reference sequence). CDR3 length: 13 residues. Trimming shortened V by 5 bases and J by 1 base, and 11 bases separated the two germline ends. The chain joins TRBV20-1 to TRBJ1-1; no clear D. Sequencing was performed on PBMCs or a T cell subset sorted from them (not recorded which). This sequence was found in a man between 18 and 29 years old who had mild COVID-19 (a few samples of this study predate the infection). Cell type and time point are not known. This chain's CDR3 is CSAAPTKNTEAFF. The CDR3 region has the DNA TGCAGTGCTGCCCCGACGAAGAACACTGAAGCTTTCTTT.